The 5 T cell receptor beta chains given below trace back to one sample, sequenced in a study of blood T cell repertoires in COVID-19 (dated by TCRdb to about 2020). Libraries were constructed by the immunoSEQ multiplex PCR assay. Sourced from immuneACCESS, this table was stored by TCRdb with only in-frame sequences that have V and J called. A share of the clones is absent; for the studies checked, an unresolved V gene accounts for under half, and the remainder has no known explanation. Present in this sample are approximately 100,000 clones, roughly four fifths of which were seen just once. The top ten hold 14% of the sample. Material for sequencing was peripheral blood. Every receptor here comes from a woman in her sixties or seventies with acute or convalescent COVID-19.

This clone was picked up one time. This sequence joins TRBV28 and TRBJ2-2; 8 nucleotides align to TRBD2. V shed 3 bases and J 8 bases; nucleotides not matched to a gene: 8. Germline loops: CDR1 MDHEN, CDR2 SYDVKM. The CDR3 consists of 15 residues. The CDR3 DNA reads TGTGCCAGCAGTTTCGGGACTAGATTAAGGGGGGAGCTGTTTTTT. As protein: CASSFGTRLRGELFF.

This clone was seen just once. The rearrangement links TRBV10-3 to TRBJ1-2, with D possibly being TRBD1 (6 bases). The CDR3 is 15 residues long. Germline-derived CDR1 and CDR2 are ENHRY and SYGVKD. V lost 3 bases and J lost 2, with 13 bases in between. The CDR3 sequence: CAISEFAGVNYGYTF. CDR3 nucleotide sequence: TGTGCCATCAGTGAATTTGCAGGGGTCAACTATGGCTACACCTTC.

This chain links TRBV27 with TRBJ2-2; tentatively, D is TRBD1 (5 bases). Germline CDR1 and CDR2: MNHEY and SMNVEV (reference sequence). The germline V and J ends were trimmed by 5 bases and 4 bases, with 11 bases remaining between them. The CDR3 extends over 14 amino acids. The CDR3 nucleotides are TGTGCCAGCAGTCCCCAGGGTAGCACCGGGGAGCTGTTTTTT. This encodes CASSPQGSTGELFF.

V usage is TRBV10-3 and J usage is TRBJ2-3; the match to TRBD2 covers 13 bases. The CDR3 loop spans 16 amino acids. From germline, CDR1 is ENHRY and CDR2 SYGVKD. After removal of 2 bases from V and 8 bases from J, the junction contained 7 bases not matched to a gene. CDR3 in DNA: TGTGCCATCAGTGAGACTAGCGGGGGGGCCGGAGGTACGCAGTATTTT. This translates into CAISETSGGAGGTQYF.

The CDR3 DNA reads TGTGCCAGCAGCTTGTTTGGGGGCCGCTCCTCCTACAATGAGCAGTTCTTC. Protein product: CASSLFGGRSSYNEQFF. The gene calls are TRBV5-6 and TRBJ2-1, with a weak D call TRBD1 (6 bases). With 1 base removed from V and 0 bases from J, the gap between germline ends came to 14 bases. Germline lookup yields CDR1 SGHDT and CDR2 YYEEEE. The CDR3 has 17 amino acids.